This passage covers 17 T cell receptor beta chains from one sample sequenced in a study of post-analysis software for immune sequencing data. Study results and limitations: Patients had higher frequencies than controls of about 5 TRBV segments, including TRBV5-6, TRBV5-1 and TRBV20-1.

The library was made from cDNA and included unique molecular identifiers. MiXCR was run by TCRdb on the PCR reads, yielding one entry per CDR3 protein. Here the sample spans some 690,000 distinct CDR3 sequences, roughly 29% being singletons. Antigen specificity for these receptors is unknown. Sequencing was done on a sample of blood. The receptors originated from a girl aged 5-17 years with multiple sclerosis.

The V and J genes are TRBV7-2 and TRBJ2-5, with 12 bases identical to TRBD1. CDR3 length: 17 residues. Trimming removed 1 base from V and 7 bases from J; junction bases left unmatched: 10. CDR1 and CDR2 (germline): SGHTA, FQGNSA. The CDR3 DNA is TGTGCCAGCAGCTTAGTGGGGACAGGGGGCCGAAAAGGGACCCAGTACTTC. It yields the protein CASSLVGTGGRKGTQYF.

The V call is TRBV28, the J call TRBJ2-6; D unresolved. The germline gives CDR1 MDHEN, CDR2 SYDVKM. Between the trimmed V and J ends, which lost 5 bases and 1 base, there was a span of 15 bases. This CDR3 has 17 amino acids. In DNA, the CDR3 is TGTGCCAGCAGTCCCCGGCCTATTCGGTCTGGGGCCAACGTCCTGACTTTC. Its protein product is CASSPRPIRSGANVLTF.

This clonotype has just one count. J is TRBJ1-1 and V is TRBV3-1; D is perhaps TRBD1 (5 bases). CDR1 and CDR2 (germline): LGHDT, YNNKEL (reference sequence). This CDR3 is 13 amino acids long. V was trimmed by 3 bases and J by 7 bases, leaving 12 bases between them. The CDR3 sequence: CASSQVVRGEAFF. The DNA for the CDR3 is TGTGCCAGCAGCCAGGTTGTAAGGGGTGAAGCTTTCTTT.

This clonotype turned up a few times. The chain is built from TRBV29-1 and TRBJ2-7, with D perhaps given as TRBD1 or TRBD2 (5 bases each). The CDR3 length is 13 residues. Germline values: CDR1 SQVTM, CDR2 ANQGSEA. Trimming removed 6 bases at V and 3 bases at J, with 15 bases between. The CDR3 sequence is CSVIRDGGYEQYF. The CDR3 DNA reads TGCAGCGTCATCCGGGACGGCGGCTACGAGCAGTACTTC.

This chain connects TRBV20-1 to TRBJ2-7, with a tentative D call TRBD2 (5 bases). The V gene's germline CDR1 is DFQATT and CDR2 SNEGSKA (reference sequence). V was trimmed by 2 bases and J by 3 bases, leaving 11 bases between them. The CDR3 has 13 residues. CDR3 region: CSARPGLNYEQYF. CDR3 DNA: TGCAGTGCTAGACCTGGACTCAACTACGAGCAGTACTTC.

The chain joins TRBV20-1 to TRBJ2-1; TRBD2 might be the D (7 bases). Per the germline V gene, CDR1 is DFQATT and CDR2 is SNEGSKA (reference sequence). Trimming removed 5 bases at V and 1 base at J, with 12 bases between. This CDR3 is built from 14 residues. CDR3 residues: CSASRGGSYNEQFF. For the CDR3, the DNA is TGCAGTGCTTCTAGGGGGGGGTCCTACAATGAGCAGTTCTTC.

The V and J genes are TRBV20-1 and TRBJ2-7; TRBD1 matches 7 bases. V was pared by 3 bases and J by 2 bases, with 16 bases of the junction left unmatched. The CDR3 is 17 residues long. Germline CDR1 reads DFQATT; CDR2 reads SNEGSKA (reference sequence). The CDR3 bases are TGCAGTGCTAGCCTCCCGCCCAAAACAGGGGAAGCCTACGAGCAGTACTTC. Protein sequence: CSASLPPKTGEAYEQYF.

The chain is built from TRBV7-2 and TRBJ2-3; the D gene is possibly TRBD2 (5 bases). Germline CDR1 SGHTA, CDR2 FQGNSA. V was cut by 1 base and J by 6 bases, with 14 bases left in between. The CDR3 contains 15 residues. The CDR3 sequence: CASSLGLPNGDTQYF. CDR3 nucleotide sequence: TGTGCCAGCAGCTTAGGACTACCCAACGGGGATACGCAGTATTTT.

The chain uses TRBV28 and TRBJ2-1; D is unresolved. The CDR3 is 14 residues long. Trimming stripped 5 bases from V and 4 bases from J, with 12 bases between. From germline, CDR1 is MDHEN and CDR2 SYDVKM. CDR3 sequence reads: CASSIRTEYNEQFF. The CDR3 nucleotides are TGTGCCAGCAGTATCCGGACCGAATACAATGAGCAGTTCTTC.

This clonotype was seen a single time. V is TRBV15 and J is TRBJ2-1; D remains unclear. The CDR3 has 13 residues. V lost 3 bases and J lost 5, with 8 bases in between. The germline CDR1 and CDR2 sequences are LNHNV and YYDKDF (reference sequence). For the CDR3, the DNA is TGTGCCACCAGCAGTCGTTACAACAATGAGCAGTTCTTC. It encodes CATSSRYNNEQFF. The variable domain in full, with the rest retrieved from reference TRBV15 and TRBJ2-1, is DAMVIQNPRYQVTQFGKPVTLSCSQTLNHNVMYWYQQKSSQAPKLLFHYYDKDFNNEADTPDNFQSRRPNTSFCFLDIRSPGLGDTAMYLCATSSRYNNEQFFGPGTRLTVL.

This clonotype was seen a few times. The rearrangement uses TRBV9 and TRBJ2-5; 11 bases are a match to TRBD2. The CDR3 covers 15 residues. Germline assignment: CDR1 SGDLS and CDR2 YYNGEE. The V gene end was trimmed by 0 bases and the J gene end by 5 bases; junction bases not matched to a gene: 3. CDR3 in amino acids: CASSVGLAGRETQYF. As DNA, the CDR3 is TGTGCCAGCAGCGTAGGACTAGCGGGAAGGGAGACCCAGTACTTC.

The chain couples TRBV10-3 to TRBJ1-3; D is ambiguous. V lost 10 bases, J lost 0 bases, and 10 bases lay in between. The CDR3 runs to 13 residues. Per germline, CDR1 ENHRY and CDR2 SYGVKD. The DNA for the CDR3 is TGTGCCACCTCGGGCTACTCTGGAAACACCATATATTTT. This translates into CATSGYSGNTIYF.

The V gene is TRBV27, the J gene TRBJ1-3, with 9 bases that match TRBD1. Trimming took 7 bases from V and 2 from J; bases not matched to a gene: 6. Germline values: CDR1 MNHEY, CDR2 SMNVEV (reference sequence). The CDR3 length is 15 residues. CDR3 loop: CASTSGQGAGNTIYF. Here the CDR3 DNA reads TGTGCCAGCACCTCGGGACAGGGCGCTGGAAACACCATATATTTT.

The chain employs TRBV7-2 and TRBJ1-4; D is uncertain. V lost 1 base, J lost 8 bases, and 17 bases lay in between. Germline values: CDR1 SGHTA, CDR2 FQGNSA. The CDR3 runs 16 residues. The CDR3 reads CASSLVLWGNGEKLFF. The CDR3 nucleotides are TGTGCCAGCAGCTTAGTTCTGTGGGGTAACGGAGAAAAACTGTTTTTT.

This chain connects TRBV9 to TRBJ2-1; D is possibly TRBD2 (6 bases). Germline loops: CDR1 SGDLS, CDR2 YYNGEE. The CDR3 is 16 amino acids. V was clipped by 0 bases and J by 4 bases, with 14 bases between them. In DNA, the CDR3 is TGTGCCAGCAGCGTAGGGTCGGGAGAACGGTACAATGAGCAGTTCTTC. It yields the protein CASSVGSGERYNEQFF.

This chain uses TRBV10-3 with TRBJ2-1, with TRBD2 matching over 13 bases. V gave up 6 bases and J gave up 12 bases; unmatched junction bases: 11. Germline V gene data show CDR1 as ENHRY and CDR2 as SYGVKD. The CDR3 runs 15 residues. The CDR3 here is CAIRSTSGRPEGQFF. CDR3 nucleotide sequence: TGTGCCATCAGATCGACTAGCGGGAGGCCGGAGGGGCAGTTCTTC.

This clonotype was detected ten times or more. The gene calls are TRBV7-2 and TRBJ2-7, with D possibly matching TRBD1 (6 bases). This CDR3 contains 14 residues. Germline CDR1 is SGHTA and CDR2 is FQGNSA. V was cut by 1 base and J by 4 bases, with 11 bases left in between. The CDR3 reads CASSLGDRLYEQYF. CDR3 sequence (DNA): TGTGCCAGCAGCTTAGGAGACAGGTTATACGAGCAGTACTTC.